These 5 T cell receptor beta chains share one sample of origin, sequenced in a study of blood T cells in healthy people across ages. The use of a sample-barcoded 5' primer and a J-beta primer mix characterized a second PCR of about 7 to 12 cycles. MiXCR, applied by TCRdb to the 5' RACE reads, yields one record per CDR3 protein. The table includes almost 800,000 distinct CDR3 sequences, more than 45% detected once. The specimen sequenced was blood. Receptor source: a man aged 25 to 40 in good health.

The chain links TRBV24-1 to TRBJ2-1; 9 bases line up with TRBD2. The germline V gene encodes CDR1 KGHDR and CDR2 SFDVKD. Trimming took 0 bases from V and 5 from J; bases not matched to a gene: 1. This CDR3 contains 15 residues. The CDR3 bases are TGTGCCACCAGTGATTTGGCTAGCGGGAACAATGAGCAGTTCTTC. Its translation: CATSDLASGNNEQFF.

The rearrangement joins TRBV28 to TRBJ2-3; TRBD1 aligns across 7 bases. Trimming at V came to 2 bases and at J to 6 bases, leaving 8 bases not matched to a gene. This CDR3 contains 15 residues. Germline V gene lookup returns CDR1 MDHEN and CDR2 SYDVKM. Here the CDR3 reads CASSLMGKGADTQYF. In DNA form, the CDR3 reads TGTGCCAGCAGTTTAATGGGGAAGGGGGCGGATACGCAGTATTTT.

The chain combines TRBV28 with TRBJ1-5; D is perhaps TRBD1 (6 bases). The CDR3 sequence is 15 residues long. The germline V gene encodes CDR1 MDHEN and CDR2 SYDVKM. Trimming took 7 bases from V and 5 from J, leaving 18 bases between them. The CDR3 sequence: CASKQRGSPYQPQHF. As DNA, the CDR3 is TGTGCCAGCAAACAGAGGGGGTCTCCATATCAGCCCCAGCATTTT.

This clonotype was counted a single time. This chain uses TRBV7-6 with TRBJ2-2; D unresolved. V lost 3 bases and J lost 3, with 20 bases in between. The CDR3 spans 18 residues. Germline V lookup: CDR1 SGHVS, CDR2 FNYEAQ. CDR3 region: CASSFRAPSAWDTGELFF. The CDR3 DNA reads TGTGCCAGCAGCTTTCGGGCGCCATCCGCGTGGGACACCGGGGAGCTGTTTTTT.

CDR3 sequence reads: CASSFSFYTQYF. DNA for the CDR3: TGTGCCAGCAGTTTCAGCTTTTATACGCAGTATTTT. The chain couples TRBV28 to TRBJ2-3; no definite D call. Trimming took 3 bases from V and 7 from J, leaving 8 bases between them. Germline V gene sequence: CDR1 MDHEN, CDR2 SYDVKM. This CDR3 has 12 residues.